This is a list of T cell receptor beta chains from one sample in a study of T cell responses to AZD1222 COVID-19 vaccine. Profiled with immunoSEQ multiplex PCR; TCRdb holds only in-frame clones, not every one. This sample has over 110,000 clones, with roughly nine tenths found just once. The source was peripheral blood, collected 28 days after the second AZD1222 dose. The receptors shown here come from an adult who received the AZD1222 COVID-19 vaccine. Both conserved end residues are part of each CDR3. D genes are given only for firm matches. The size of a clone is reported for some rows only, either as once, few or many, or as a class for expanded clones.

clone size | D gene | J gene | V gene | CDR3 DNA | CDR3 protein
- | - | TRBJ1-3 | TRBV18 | TGTGCCAGCTCACCAACCACGGGGGTTTTGGCCATATATTTT | CASSPTTGVLAIYF
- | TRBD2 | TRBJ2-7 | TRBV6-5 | TGTGCCAGCAGTTACACCGATAGCGGGAGTTTAGACGAGCAGTACTTC | CASSYTDSGSLDEQYF
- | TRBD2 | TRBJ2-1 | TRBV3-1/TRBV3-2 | TGTGCCAGCAGCCAAGGAGCGGGGGCCAACAATGAGCAGTTCTTC | CASSQGAGANNEQFF
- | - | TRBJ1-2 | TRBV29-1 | TGCAGCGTTGGGGGGGGGAGCTATGGCTACACCTTC | CSVGGGSYGYTF
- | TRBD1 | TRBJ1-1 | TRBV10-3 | TGTGCCATCACCAGACAGGGTGAAGCTTTCTTT | CAITRQGEAFF
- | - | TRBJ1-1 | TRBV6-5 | TGTGCCAGCAGTTACTCCCGTACTGGGACTGAAGCTTTCTTT | CASSYSRTGTEAFF
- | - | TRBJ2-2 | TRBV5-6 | TGTGCCAGCAGCATCACAGGAGCACGGAACACCGGGGAGCTGTTTTTT | CASSITGARNTGELFF
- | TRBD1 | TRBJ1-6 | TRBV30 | TGTGCCTGGAGTTTACCAGGGGGCTTATCACCCCTCCACTTT | CAWSLPGGLSPLHF
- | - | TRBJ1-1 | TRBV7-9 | TGTGCCAGCAGCCCTGGGGTTGGCAGTGACACTGAAGCTTTCTTT | CASSPGVGSDTEAFF
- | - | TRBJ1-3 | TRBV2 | TGTGCCAGCAGGCTCGGGGGGGTGATAAACACCATATATTTT | CASRLGGVINTIYF
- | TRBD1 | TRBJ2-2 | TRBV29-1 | TGCAGCGTTGAAGATTGGGGACAGGGGGCCGGGGAGCTGTTTTTT | CSVEDWGQGAGELFF
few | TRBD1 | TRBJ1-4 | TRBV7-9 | TGTGCCAGCAGCTCCCGGACAGGATCGACCCTATATGGGGAAAAACTGTTTTTT | CASSSRTGSTLYGEKLFF
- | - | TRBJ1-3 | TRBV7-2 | TGTGCCAGCAGCTCTGGGGGTATTGGAAACACCATATATTTT | CASSSGGIGNTIYF
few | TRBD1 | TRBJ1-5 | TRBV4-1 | TGCGCCAGCAGCCAACAGACAGGGTCCCATCAGCCCCAGCATTTT | CASSQQTGSHQPQHF
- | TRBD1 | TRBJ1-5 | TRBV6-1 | TGTGCCAGCAGTGAAGTTGTAGGGGGCATCAATCAGCCCCAGCATTTT | CASSEVVGGINQPQHF
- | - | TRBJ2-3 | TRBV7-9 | TGTGCCAGCAGCTTAGCGTTGGCAGATACGCAGTATTTT | CASSLALADTQYF
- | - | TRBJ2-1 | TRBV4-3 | TGCGCCAGCAGCCAAGAGCCGACTTTTGGGAACAATGAGCAGTTCTTC | CASSQEPTFGNNEQFF
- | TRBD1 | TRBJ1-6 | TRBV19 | TGTGCCAGTAGTAACGCAGGGGGGGGTTCACCCCTCCACTTT | CASSNAGGGSPLHF
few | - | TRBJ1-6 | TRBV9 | TGTGCCAGCAGCGGACAGGTCGGGGGTTCACCCCTCCACTTT | CASSGQVGGSPLHF
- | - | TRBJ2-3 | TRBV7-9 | TGTGCCAGCAGCTTAGGGGGTACAGATACGCAGTATTTT | CASSLGGTDTQYF
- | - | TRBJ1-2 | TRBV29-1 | TGCAGCGTTGATAGGTCGGGGGGCGCGGGAGGCTACACCTTC | CSVDRSGGAGGYTF
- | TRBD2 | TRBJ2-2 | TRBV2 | TGTGCCAGCAGTGACAGACAAGCGGGGGGCCTGACCGGGGAGCTGTTTTTT | CASSDRQAGGLTGELFF
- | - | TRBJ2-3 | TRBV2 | TGTGCCAGCAGTGAAGCAGCTGGGGGGAGTTCAGATACGCAGTATTTT | CASSEAAGGSSDTQYF
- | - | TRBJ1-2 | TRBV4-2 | TGTGCCAGCAGCCAACAGGGAGGTGACTATGGCTACACCTTC | CASSQQGGDYGYTF
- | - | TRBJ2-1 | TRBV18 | TGTGCCAGCTCACCCGACAATGAGCAGTTCTTC | CASSPDNEQFF
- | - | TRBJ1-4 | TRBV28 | TGTGCCAGCAAAACAGGTACAACTAATGAAAAACTGTTTTTT | CASKTGTTNEKLFF
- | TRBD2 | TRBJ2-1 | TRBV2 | TGTGCCAGCAGAGCGACTAGCGGATACAATGAGCAGTTCTTC | CASRATSGYNEQFF
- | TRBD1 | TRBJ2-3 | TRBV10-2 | TGCGCCAGCAGTGAATCAGGGGGCGAGACGCAGTATTTT | CASSESGGETQYF
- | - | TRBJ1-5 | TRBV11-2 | TGTGCCAGCAGGCCGGACAGTGGAATTCAGCCCCAGCATTTT | CASRPDSGIQPQHF